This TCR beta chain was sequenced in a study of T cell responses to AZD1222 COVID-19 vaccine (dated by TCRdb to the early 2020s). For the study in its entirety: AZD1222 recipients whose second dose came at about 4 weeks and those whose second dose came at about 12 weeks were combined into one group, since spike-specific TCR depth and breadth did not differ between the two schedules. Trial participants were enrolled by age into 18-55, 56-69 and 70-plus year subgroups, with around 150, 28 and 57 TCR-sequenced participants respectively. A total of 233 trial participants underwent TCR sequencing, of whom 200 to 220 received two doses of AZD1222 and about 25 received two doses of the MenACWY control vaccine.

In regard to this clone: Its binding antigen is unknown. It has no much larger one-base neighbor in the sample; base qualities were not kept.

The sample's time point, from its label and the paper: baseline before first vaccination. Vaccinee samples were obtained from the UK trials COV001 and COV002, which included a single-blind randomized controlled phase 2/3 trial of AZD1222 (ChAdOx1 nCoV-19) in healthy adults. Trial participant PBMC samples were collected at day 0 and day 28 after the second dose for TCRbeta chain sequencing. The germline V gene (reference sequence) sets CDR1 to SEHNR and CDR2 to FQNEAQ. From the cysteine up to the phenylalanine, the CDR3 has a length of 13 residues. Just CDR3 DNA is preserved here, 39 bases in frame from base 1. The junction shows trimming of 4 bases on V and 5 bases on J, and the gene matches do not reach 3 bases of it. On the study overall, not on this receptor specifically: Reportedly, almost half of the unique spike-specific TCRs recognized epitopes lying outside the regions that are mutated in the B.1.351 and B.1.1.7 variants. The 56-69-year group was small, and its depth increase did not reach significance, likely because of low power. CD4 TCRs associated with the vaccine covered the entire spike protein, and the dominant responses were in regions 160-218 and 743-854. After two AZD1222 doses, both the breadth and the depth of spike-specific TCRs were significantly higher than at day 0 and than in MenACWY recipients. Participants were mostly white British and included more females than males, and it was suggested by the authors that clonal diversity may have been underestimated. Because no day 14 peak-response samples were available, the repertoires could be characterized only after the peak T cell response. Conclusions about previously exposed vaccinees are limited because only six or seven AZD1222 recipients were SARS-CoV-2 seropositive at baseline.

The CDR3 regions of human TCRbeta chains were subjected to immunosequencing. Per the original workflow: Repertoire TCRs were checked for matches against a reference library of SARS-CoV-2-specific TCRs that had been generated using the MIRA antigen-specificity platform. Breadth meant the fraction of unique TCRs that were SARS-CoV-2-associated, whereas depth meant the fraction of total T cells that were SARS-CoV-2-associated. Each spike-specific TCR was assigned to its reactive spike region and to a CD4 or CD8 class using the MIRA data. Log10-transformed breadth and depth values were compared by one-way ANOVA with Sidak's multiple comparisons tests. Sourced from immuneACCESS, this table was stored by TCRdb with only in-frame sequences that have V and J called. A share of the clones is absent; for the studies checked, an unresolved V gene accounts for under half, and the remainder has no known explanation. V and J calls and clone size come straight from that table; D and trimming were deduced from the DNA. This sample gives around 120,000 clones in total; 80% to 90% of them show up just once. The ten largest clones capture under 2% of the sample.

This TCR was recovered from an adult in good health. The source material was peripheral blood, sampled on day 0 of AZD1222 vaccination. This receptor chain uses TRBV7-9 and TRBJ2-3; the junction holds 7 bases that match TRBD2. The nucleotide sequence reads TGTGCCAGCAGCTCCACGGGGGGAGATACGCAGTATTTT. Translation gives CASSSTGGDTQYF.